Listed below are T cell receptor beta chains from one sample, sequenced in a study of T cell responses to AZD1222 COVID-19 vaccine. Sequenced by immunoSEQ multiplex PCR; TCRdb stores in-frame clones only, minus some. Of 100,000 to 150,000 clones detected, about 90% appear once; the ten largest clones hold 11% to 15%. Sequenced here: peripheral blood, sampled on day 0 of AZD1222 vaccination. The receptors were gathered from an adult in good health. Each CDR3 is given with its conserved first and last residue. D genes are given only for firm matches. Size tells how often a clone was seen (once, few, many) or the class of an expanded clone, and some rows leave it out.

D gene	J gene	V gene	clone size	CDR3 DNA	CDR3 protein
-	TRBJ1-5	TRBV4-1	-	TGCGCCAGCAGCCAAGTAACAGGGCCGGCTAGCAATCAGCCCCAGCATTTT	CASSQVTGPASNQPQHF
TRBD2	TRBJ2-3	TRBV5-1	-	TGCGCCAGCAGGGGACTAGCGGGAGCAGATACGCAGTATTTT	CASRGLAGADTQYF
-	TRBJ2-5	TRBV28	few	TGTGCCAGCAGTTTAGGGACACTAAATTCGAGAGAGACCCAGTACTTC	CASSLGTLNSRETQYF
TRBD2	TRBJ2-2	TRBV6-4	-	TGTGCCAGCATCCCCATCTGGACTAGTTACACCGGGGAGCTGTTTTTT	CASIPIWTSYTGELFF
-	TRBJ2-1	TRBV15	-	TGTGCCACCAGCAGTTATTCCTACAATGAGCAGTTCTTC	CATSSYSYNEQFF
TRBD2	TRBJ2-2	TRBV4-3	few	TGCGCCAGCAGCTTCAGCCATCTAGCGGGAGGGCCTAAGGTTGGGACCGGGGAGCTGTTTTTT	CASSFSHLAGGPKVGTGELFF
-	TRBJ1-2	TRBV18	-	TGTGCCAGCTCACCGTCGACACCTAGGGGTGGGGGCTACACCTTC	CASSPSTPRGGGYTF
-	TRBJ2-3	TRBV7-6	-	TGTGCCAGCAGCTCTAGTGGGCGGGGAGGCACAGATACGCAGTATTTT	CASSSSGRGGTDTQYF
-	TRBJ2-7	TRBV7-9	-	TGTGCCAGCAGCTCCCAAGATTACTCCTACGAGCAGTACTTC	CASSSQDYSYEQYF
-	TRBJ2-2	TRBV10-2	-	TGCGCCAGCAGTGAGGGGCACGTTGGCACCGGGGAGCTGTTTTTT	CASSEGHVGTGELFF
-	TRBJ1-2	TRBV25-1	-	TGTGCCAGTTGGGAAGGGGTCTATGGCTACACCTTC	CASWEGVYGYTF
-	TRBJ1-2	TRBV7-2	-	TGTGCCAGCAGCTTAGGCGACAGCTCCTATGGCTACACCTTC	CASSLGDSSYGYTF
TRBD1	TRBJ2-7	TRBV30	-	TGTGCCTGGACACGAGGGACAGAAAGCTCCTACGAGCAGTACTTC	CAWTRGTESSYEQYF
-	TRBJ2-7	TRBV19	-	TGTGCCAGTAAGGAGGGACCCAGCGCCTACGAGCAGTACTTC	CASKEGPSAYEQYF
-	TRBJ1-1	TRBV2	-	TGTGCCACCATGAGAGCGATGAACACTGAAGCTTTCTTT	CATMRAMNTEAFF
-	TRBJ2-7	TRBV3-1/TRBV3-2	-	TGTGCCAGCAGCCAAGGGTCTCCCCTTACCTCCTACGAGCAGTACTTC	CASSQGSPLTSYEQYF
TRBD1	TRBJ1-2	TRBV5-6	-	TGTGCCAGCAGCTCGCCTGACAGGGGCGCTAACTATGGCTACACCTTC	CASSSPDRGANYGYTF
TRBD1	TRBJ1-2	TRBV7-2	-	TGTGCCAGCAGCTCTGGACAGGTTCCAAACTATGGCTACACCTTC	CASSSGQVPNYGYTF
TRBD1	TRBJ2-7	TRBV20-1	-	TGCAGTGCTAGTTTTACAGGGGGCGGCGAGCAGTACTTC	CSASFTGGGEQYF
-	TRBJ1-1	TRBV7-9	-	TGTGCCAGCAGCCCATGGGGGGGCGGGAACACTGAAGCTTTCTTT	CASSPWGGGNTEAFF
-	TRBJ1-5	TRBV4-1	-	TGCGCCAGCAGCCAAGGCCAAGATCAGCCCCAGCATTTT	CASSQGQDQPQHF
-	TRBJ1-2	TRBV29-1	-	TGCAGCGTCCTGGACAGCCTTGGCTATGGCTACACCTTC	CSVLDSLGYGYTF
-	TRBJ2-3	TRBV5-6	-	TGTGCCAGCAGCTTGTTTTGGCACAGAAGCACAGATACGCAGTATTTT	CASSLFWHRSTDTQYF
-	TRBJ1-1	TRBV30	-	TGTGCCTGGAGTGGGGTCTTGGGTACTGAAGCTTTCTTT	CAWSGVLGTEAFF
-	TRBJ1-6	TRBV9	-	TGTGCCAGCAGCGCCCTTAATTCACCCCTCCACTTT	CASSALNSPLHF
-	TRBJ1-5	TRBV6-5	-	TGTGCCAGTCAGGGCGGAAGGGCATATCAGCCCCAGCATTTT	CASQGGRAYQPQHF
-	TRBJ1-1	TRBV7-2	-	TGTGCCAGCAGCTCGCAGCAGAACAGTGAAGCTTTCTTT	CASSSQQNSEAFF
-	TRBJ1-6	TRBV5-5	-	TGTGCCAGCAGCTTAAGGGGTTTGTCACCCCTCCACTTT	CASSLRGLSPLHF
TRBD2	TRBJ2-3	TRBV3-1/TRBV3-2	-	TGTGCCAGCAGCCAAGTTAGTCCCAGCCGGGAGGCGGCAGATACGCAGTATTTT	CASSQVSPSREAADTQYF
TRBD1	TRBJ2-5	TRBV19	-	TGTGCCACAGACAGGGGCTCAGGGGAGACCCAGTACTTC	CATDRGSGETQYF
TRBD2	TRBJ2-3	TRBV10-3	-	TGTGCCATCAGTGGGACGGGACTACCGACAGATACGCAGTATTTT	CAISGTGLPTDTQYF
-	TRBJ1-2	TRBV6-1	-	TGTGCCAGCAGTGAAGCGTTCGGTAGGGGCCTCAACTATGGCTACACCTTC	CASSEAFGRGLNYGYTF
TRBD2	TRBJ2-1	TRBV10-3	-	TGTGCCATCAGTTCGTCTCGGAGCGGGAAGGGGAATGAGCAGTTCTTC	CAISSSRSGKGNEQFF
-	TRBJ2-7	TRBV28	-	TGTGCCAGCAGTTTGGGAACTTCGGACAGTCGAAGTCCGCAGTACTTC	CASSLGTSDSRSPQYF
-	TRBJ2-5	TRBV24-1	-	TGTGCCACCAGTGATTTAGGGGCAGGAGGACAAGAGACCCAGTACTTC	CATSDLGAGGQETQYF
TRBD1	TRBJ1-3	TRBV5-1	-	TGCGCCAGCAGCCCTGGGACAGGGAACACCATATATTTT	CASSPGTGNTIYF
-	TRBJ1-2	TRBV6-2/TRBV6-3	-	TGTGCCAGCAGTCACTCTCTGAGAACAGAGAGCTATGGCTACACCTTC	CASSHSLRTESYGYTF
-	TRBJ1-6	TRBV7-8	-	TGTGCCAGCAGCTTAGTTGAGGATTCACCCCTCCACTTT	CASSLVEDSPLHF
TRBD1	TRBJ2-7	TRBV5-1	-	TGCGCCAGCAGCCTGCCAGGGGGAATCTACGAGCAGTACTTC	CASSLPGGIYEQYF
-	TRBJ2-3	TRBV6-6	-	TGTGCCAGCAGTTATTCCCAGAAAACAGATACGCAGTATTTT	CASSYSQKTDTQYF
TRBD2	TRBJ2-4	TRBV20-1	-	TGCAGTGCTAGTCCTAGCGGAGGATGGGCCAAAAACATTCAGTACTTC	CSASPSGGWAKNIQYF
-	TRBJ1-1	TRBV19	-	TGTGCCAGTAGTATTTCGCACGATGGGAACACTGAAGCTTTCTTT	CASSISHDGNTEAFF
-	TRBJ1-3	TRBV6-5	-	TGTGCCAGCAGTAAGGGACCAGCCATATATTTT	CASSKGPAIYF
-	TRBJ1-5	TRBV30	-	TGTGCCTGGAGTGAATCAGGGAACTGGCCCCAGCATTTT	CAWSESGNWPQHF
-	TRBJ2-2	TRBV5-4	-	TGTGCCAGCAGCAGAGGAGGGTGGGCCGGGGAGCTGTTTTTT	CASSRGGWAGELFF
-	TRBJ1-1	TRBV19	few	TGTGCCAGTACTCCTCCGGGACTGAACACTGAAGCTTTCTTT	CASTPPGLNTEAFF
TRBD1	TRBJ2-5	TRBV6-1	-	TGTGCCAGCAGTGACGGGACAGGGGCACTAGAGACCCAGTACTTC	CASSDGTGALETQYF
-	TRBJ1-2	TRBV2	-	TGTGCCAGCAGTGATCGGCCAAGATGGGGCTACACCTTC	CASSDRPRWGYTF
TRBD1	TRBJ1-2	TRBV10-1	-	TGCGCCAGCAGTGAGTCGACAGGGAGCTATGGCTACACCTTC	CASSESTGSYGYTF
-	TRBJ2-1	TRBV9	-	TGTGCCAGCAGCGAACTAGTGAGCTCCTACAATGAGCAGTTCTTC	CASSELVSSYNEQFF
-	TRBJ1-4	TRBV7-2	once	TGTGCCAGCAGCTTGGGCAGGGGACCTAATGAAAAACTGTTTTTT	CASSLGRGPNEKLFF
-	TRBJ2-6	TRBV7-9	-	TGTGCCAGCAGCTTATGGGGGGATTCTGGGGCCAACGTCCTGACTTTC	CASSLWGDSGANVLTF
TRBD1	TRBJ2-5	TRBV24-1	-	TGTGCCACCAGTGAGGCCGGGACAGGTAAAGAGACCCAGTACTTC	CATSEAGTGKETQYF